The entry below gives a single TCR beta chain sequence along with its context. The data stem from a study of monozygotic twins with inflammatory bowel disease. Germline V gene lookup returns CDR1 SGHRS and CDR2 YFSETQ. CDR3 length: 16 residues. TCRdb re-called the 5' RACE reads; one entry per CDR3 protein, DNA not given. The table counts approximately 330,000 distinct CDR3 sequences; roughly 2% lies in the top ten. Material for sequencing was blood. This rearrangement joins TRBV5-1 to TRBJ1-4; TCRdb's D gene call, TRBD1, goes unchecked for lack of DNA. This TCR was recovered from a human donor with ulcerative colitis or Crohn's disease, or a healthy co-twin of an affected twin (not recorded which). CDR3 sequence: CASSFVGGAANEKLFF.